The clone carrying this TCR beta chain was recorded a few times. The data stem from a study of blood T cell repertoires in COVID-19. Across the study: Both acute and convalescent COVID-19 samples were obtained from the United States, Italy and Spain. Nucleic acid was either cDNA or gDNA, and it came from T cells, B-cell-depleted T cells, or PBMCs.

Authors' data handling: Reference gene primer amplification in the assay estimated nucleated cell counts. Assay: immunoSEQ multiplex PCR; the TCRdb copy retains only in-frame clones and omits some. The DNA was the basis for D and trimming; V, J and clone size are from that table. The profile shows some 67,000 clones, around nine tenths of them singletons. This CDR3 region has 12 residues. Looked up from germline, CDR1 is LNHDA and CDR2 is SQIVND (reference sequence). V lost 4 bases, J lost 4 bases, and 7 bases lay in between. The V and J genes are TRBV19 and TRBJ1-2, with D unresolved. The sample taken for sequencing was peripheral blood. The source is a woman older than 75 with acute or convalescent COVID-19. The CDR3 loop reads CASSRAGYGYTF. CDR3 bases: TGTGCCAGTAGTAGGGCCGGCTATGGCTACACCTTC. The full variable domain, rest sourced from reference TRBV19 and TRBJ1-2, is DGGITQSPKYLFRKEGQNVTLSCEQNLNHDAMYWYRQDPGQGLRLIYYSQIVNDFQKGDIAEGYSVSREKKESFPLTVTSAQKNPTAFYLCASSRAGYGYTFGSGTRLTVV.